One and the same sample provided the 7 T cell receptor beta chains below, sequenced in a study of a mutant IDH1 vaccine in newly diagnosed glioma. Only in-frame clones appear in the TCRdb table, and some are missing; sequencing was by immunoSEQ multiplex PCR. The table has about 94,000 clones, about 90% seen once. This sample's time point: week 47, end of study. Each dose of the vaccine consisted of 300 ug of mutant IDH1 20-mer peptide, with topical imiquimod. Their antigens are not known. The sample consisted of PBMCs, taken from a glioma patient whose treatment included an IDH1 peptide vaccine. Source of these receptors: a woman between 45 and 60 years old with glioma.

In its sample, this clone was seen a few times. The CDR3 DNA reads TGTGCCAGCAGCCGAACACAGGGATACACTGAAGCTTTCTTT. It yields the protein CASSRTQGYTEAFF. This chain joins TRBV11-2 and TRBJ1-1; D might be TRBD1 (6 bases). The V and J ends lost 5 bases and 3 bases respectively, with 13 bases between them. The V gene's germline CDR1 is SGHAT and CDR2 FQNNGV. The CDR3 is 14 residues long.

The DNA of the CDR3 is TGTGCCAGCAGTACGGCAGGGTGGACTGAAGCTTTCTTT. Amino acids: CASSTAGWTEAFF. The chain is built from TRBV27 and TRBJ1-1; TRBD1 might be the D (5 bases). Germline V CDR1 and CDR2: MNHEY, SMNVEV (reference sequence). CDR3 length: 13 amino acids. The germline V and J ends were trimmed by 5 bases and 5 bases, with 12 bases remaining between them.

This CDR3 is CASSEFGLLAGVDEQFF. The DNA for the CDR3 is TGCGCCAGCAGTGAGTTCGGATTACTAGCGGGAGTCGATGAGCAGTTCTTC. The V and J genes are TRBV10-2 and TRBJ2-1, with 11 positions matching TRBD2. Per the germline V gene, CDR1 is WSHSY and CDR2 is SAAADI. This CDR3 has 17 residues. The junction had 10 bases not matched to a gene; V was cut back by 1 base and J by 8 bases.

The J gene is TRBJ1-3, the V gene TRBV28; D might be TRBD1 (5 bases). V gave up 5 bases and J gave up 3 bases, with 11 bases separating them. The CDR3 length is 14 residues. Germline V gene lookup returns CDR1 MDHEN and CDR2 SYDVKM. Written as DNA, the CDR3 is TGTGCCAGCAGTCCTGGGACCGATGGAAACACCATATATTTT. Residues: CASSPGTDGNTIYF.

This sequence joins TRBV6-5 and TRBJ2-5, with D unresolved. Trimming removed 2 bases from V and 0 bases from J, with 1 base in between. CDR1 is MNHEY, CDR2 SVGAGI, per germline. The length of the CDR3 is 12 residues. The CDR3: CASSYDQETQYF. CDR3 coding DNA: TGTGCCAGCAGTTACGACCAAGAGACCCAGTACTTC.

The chain is built from TRBV7-9 and TRBJ1-4; D possibly corresponds to TRBD1 (6 bases). With 0 bases removed from V and 0 bases from J, the gap between germline ends came to 11 bases. Per the germline V gene, CDR1 is SEHNR and CDR2 is FQNEAQ (reference sequence). There are 17 residues in the CDR3. In nucleotides, the CDR3 is TGTGCCAGCAGCTTAGCGGAGGGGGTTGCAACTAATGAAAAACTGTTTTTT. Amino acids: CASSLAEGVATNEKLFF.

This clone was detected only a few times. The chain combines TRBV25-1 with TRBJ1-4, with no clear D. Trimming removed 5 bases from V and 8 bases from J, with 6 bases in between. This CDR3 is 11 amino acids long. Germline CDR1 is MGHDK and CDR2 is SYGVNS. CDR3 residues: CASSQGEKLFF. CDR3 nucleotides: TGTGCCAGCAGTCAAGGGGAAAAACTGTTTTTT.